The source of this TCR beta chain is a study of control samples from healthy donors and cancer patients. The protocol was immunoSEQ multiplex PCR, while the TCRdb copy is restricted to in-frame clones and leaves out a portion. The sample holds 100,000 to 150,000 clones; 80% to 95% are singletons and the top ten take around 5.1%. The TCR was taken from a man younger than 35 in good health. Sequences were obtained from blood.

CDR3 amino acids: CASSPFMTTSGNTIYF. The CDR3 nucleotides are TGCGCCAGCAGCCCCTTCATGACCACCTCTGGAAACACCATATATTTT. J is TRBJ1-3 and V is TRBV5-1; the D is unclear. The CDR3 spans 16 residues. The V and J ends lost 4 bases and 0 bases respectively, with 14 bases between them. Germline lookup yields CDR1 SGHRS and CDR2 YFSETQ.